This T cell receptor beta chain is drawn from a study of blood T cell repertoires in COVID-19. Study summary: Samples of COVID-19 (acute and convalescent) were obtained from the United States, Italy and Spain. Sources were T cells, B-cell-depleted T cells, or PBMCs; the material itself was cDNA or gDNA.

Authors' analysis steps: Amplifying reference gene primers gave estimates of nucleated cell counts. Sequencing used immunoSEQ multiplex PCR; TCRdb keeps in-frame clones, though not all of them. D and trimming come from the DNA, and the V and J calls and clone size come from that table. The table lists about 130,000 clones, around 86% of them singletons. V lost 2 bases and J lost 8; bases outside the gene matches: 9. CDR1 is SGHDN and CDR2 is FVKESK in the germline V gene. The CDR3 is 17 residues long. The V gene is TRBV14, the J gene TRBJ1-6, with 10 bases identical to TRBD1. This TCR derives from a woman in her sixties with active or convalescent COVID-19. Sequenced material: peripheral blood. The CDR3 nucleotides read TGTGCCAGCAGCCAATCCGGGACAGGGGACCGCCATTCACCCCTCCACTTT. It codes for CASSQSGTGDRHSPLHF.